This T cell receptor (beta chain) was sequenced for a study of T cell responses to AZD1222 COVID-19 vaccine. The table came from immunoSEQ multiplex PCR; TCRdb's copy has only in-frame clones and leaves some out. The sample has around 150,000 clones; more than 75% are singletons. In this sample, this clone turned up a few times. V lost 2 bases to trimming and J lost 0 bases, with 5 bases between them. Germline CDR1 is SGHNT and CDR2 is YYREEE (reference sequence). The CDR3 has 13 residues. This receptor was obtained from an adult in good health. The chain carries TRBV5-4 and TRBJ1-1; no reliable D call. Sequencing used peripheral blood, obtained on day 0 of AZD1222 vaccination. The CDR3 bases are TGTGCCAGCAGCTTTCAACTGAACACTGAAGCTTTCTTT. Translated, it gives CASSFQLNTEAFF.